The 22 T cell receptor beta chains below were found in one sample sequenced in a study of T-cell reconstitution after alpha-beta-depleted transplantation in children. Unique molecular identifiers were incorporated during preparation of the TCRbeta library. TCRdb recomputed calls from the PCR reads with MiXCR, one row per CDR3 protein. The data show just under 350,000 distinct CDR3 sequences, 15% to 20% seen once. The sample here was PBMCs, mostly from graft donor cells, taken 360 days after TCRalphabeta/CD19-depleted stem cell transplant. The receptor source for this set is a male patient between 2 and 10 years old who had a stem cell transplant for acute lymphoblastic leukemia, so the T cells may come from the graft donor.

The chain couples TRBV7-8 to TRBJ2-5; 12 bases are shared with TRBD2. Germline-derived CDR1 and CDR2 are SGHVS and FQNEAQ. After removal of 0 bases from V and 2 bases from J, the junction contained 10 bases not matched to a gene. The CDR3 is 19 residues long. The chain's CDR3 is CASSLARLAGVSRQETQYF. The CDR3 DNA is TGTGCCAGCAGCTTAGCGCGACTAGCGGGAGTTTCTAGACAAGAGACCCAGTACTTC.

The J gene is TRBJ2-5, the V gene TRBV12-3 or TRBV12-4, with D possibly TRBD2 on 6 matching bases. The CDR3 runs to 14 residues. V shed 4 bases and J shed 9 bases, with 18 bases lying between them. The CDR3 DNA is TGTGCCAGCAGTTCACAGGAGCGGGTGAAGGCCCAGTACTTC. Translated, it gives CASSSQERVKAQYF.

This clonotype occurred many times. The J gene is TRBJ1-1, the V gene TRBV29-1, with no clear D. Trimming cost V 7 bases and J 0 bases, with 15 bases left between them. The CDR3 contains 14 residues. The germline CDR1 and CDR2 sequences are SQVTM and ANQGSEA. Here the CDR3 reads CSAILQNMNTEAFF. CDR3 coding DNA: TGCAGCGCCATCCTCCAAAACATGAACACTGAAGCTTTCTTT.

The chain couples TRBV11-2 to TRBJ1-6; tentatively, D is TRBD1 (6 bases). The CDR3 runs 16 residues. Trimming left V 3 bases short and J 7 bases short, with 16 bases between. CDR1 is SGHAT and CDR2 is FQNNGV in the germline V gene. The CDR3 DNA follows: TGTGCCAGCAGCTTGGGGGCGGGGGCTAGAAATTCACCCCTCCACTTT. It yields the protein CASSLGAGARNSPLHF.

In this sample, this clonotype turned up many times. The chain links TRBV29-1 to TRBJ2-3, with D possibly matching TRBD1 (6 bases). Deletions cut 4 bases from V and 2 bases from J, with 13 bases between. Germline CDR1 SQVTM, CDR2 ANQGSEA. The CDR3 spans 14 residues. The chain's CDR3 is CSVAGTFVTDTQYF. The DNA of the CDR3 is TGCAGCGTTGCGGGGACATTTGTCACAGATACGCAGTATTTT.

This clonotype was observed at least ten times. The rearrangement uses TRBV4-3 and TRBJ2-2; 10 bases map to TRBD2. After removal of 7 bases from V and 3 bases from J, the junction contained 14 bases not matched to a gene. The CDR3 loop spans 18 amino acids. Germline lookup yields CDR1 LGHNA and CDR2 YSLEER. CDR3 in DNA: TGCGCCAGCACCGCGGAACTAGCGGGAATCTTAGACACCGGGGAGCTGTTTTTT. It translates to CASTAELAGILDTGELFF.

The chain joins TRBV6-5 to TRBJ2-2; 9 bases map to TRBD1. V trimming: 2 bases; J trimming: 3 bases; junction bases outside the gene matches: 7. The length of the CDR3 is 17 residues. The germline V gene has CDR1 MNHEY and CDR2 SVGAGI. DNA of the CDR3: TGTGCCAGCAGTTACGGAACAGGGGGCACCTACACCGGGGAGCTGTTTTTT. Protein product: CASSYGTGGTYTGELFF.

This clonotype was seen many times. The CDR3 coding sequence is TGCAGCGTCGCCAACACCGGGGAGCTGTTTTTT. Translating gives CSVANTGELFF. The chain links TRBV29-1 to TRBJ2-2; D gene unclear. The V gene lost 6 bases and the J gene lost 2 bases, with 4 bases spanning the gap. The CDR3 contains 11 residues. In germline, CDR1 is SQVTM, CDR2 ANQGSEA.

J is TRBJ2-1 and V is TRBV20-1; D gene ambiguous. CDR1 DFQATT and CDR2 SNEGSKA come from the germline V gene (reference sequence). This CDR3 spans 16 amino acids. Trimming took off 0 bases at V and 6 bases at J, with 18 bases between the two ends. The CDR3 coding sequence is TGCAGTGCTAGAGACCTAGGGTCATTGGTTGCCAATGAGCAGTTCTTC. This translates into CSARDLGSLVANEQFF.

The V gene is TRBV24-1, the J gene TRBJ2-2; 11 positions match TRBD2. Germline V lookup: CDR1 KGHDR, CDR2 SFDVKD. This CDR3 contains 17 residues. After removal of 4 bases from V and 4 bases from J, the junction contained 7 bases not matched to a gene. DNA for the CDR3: TGTGCCACCAGTGACTCTAAAACTAGCGGGAGCACCGGGGAGCTGTTTTTT. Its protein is CATSDSKTSGSTGELFF.

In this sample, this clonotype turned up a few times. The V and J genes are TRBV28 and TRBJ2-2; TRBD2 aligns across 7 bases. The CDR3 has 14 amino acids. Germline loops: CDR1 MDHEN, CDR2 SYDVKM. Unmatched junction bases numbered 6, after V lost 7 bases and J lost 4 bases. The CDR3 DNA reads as TGTGCCAGCACCCCTGGGGGGGTCACCGGGGAGCTGTTTTTT. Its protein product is CASTPGGVTGELFF.

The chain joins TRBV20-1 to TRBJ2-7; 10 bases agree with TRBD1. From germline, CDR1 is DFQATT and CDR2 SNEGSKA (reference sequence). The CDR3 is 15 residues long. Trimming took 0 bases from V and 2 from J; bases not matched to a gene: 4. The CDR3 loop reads CSAREQTGGPYEQYF. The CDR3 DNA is TGCAGTGCTAGAGAACAGACAGGGGGCCCCTACGAGCAGTACTTC.

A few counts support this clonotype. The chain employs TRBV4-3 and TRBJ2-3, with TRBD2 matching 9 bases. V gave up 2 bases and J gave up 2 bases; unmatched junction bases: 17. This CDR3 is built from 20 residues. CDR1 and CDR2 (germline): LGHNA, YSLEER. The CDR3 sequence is CASSQIRPREGLELTDTQYF. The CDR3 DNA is TGCGCCAGCAGCCAAATAAGACCGCGGGAGGGCCTGGAACTCACAGATACGCAGTATTTT.

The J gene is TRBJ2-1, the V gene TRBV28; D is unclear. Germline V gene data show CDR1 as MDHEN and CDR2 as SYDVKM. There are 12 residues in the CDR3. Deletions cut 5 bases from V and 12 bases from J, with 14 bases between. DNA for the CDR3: TGTGCCAGCAGTCCTAAGGACCCTCGGCAGTTCTTC. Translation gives CASSPKDPRQFF. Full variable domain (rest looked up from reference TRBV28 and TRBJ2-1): DVKVTQSSRYLVKRTGEKVFLECVQDMDHENMFWYRQDPGLGLRLIYFSYDVKMKEKGDIPEGYSVSREKKERFSLILESASTNQTSMYLCASSPKDPRQFFGPGTRLTVL.

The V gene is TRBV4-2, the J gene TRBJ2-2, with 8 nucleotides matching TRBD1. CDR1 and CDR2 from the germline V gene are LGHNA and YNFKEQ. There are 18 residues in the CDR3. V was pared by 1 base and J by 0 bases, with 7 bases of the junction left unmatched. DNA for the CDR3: TGTGCCAGCAGCCAAGTCGGCCAGGGGGCCGCGAACACCGGGGAGCTGTTTTTT. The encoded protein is CASSQVGQGAANTGELFF.

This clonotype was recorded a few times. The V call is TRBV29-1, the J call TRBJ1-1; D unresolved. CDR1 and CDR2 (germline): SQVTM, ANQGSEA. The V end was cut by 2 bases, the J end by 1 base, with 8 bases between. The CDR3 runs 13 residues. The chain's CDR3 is CSVEKRRNTEAFF. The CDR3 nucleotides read TGCAGCGTTGAAAAACGCAGGAACACTGAAGCTTTCTTT. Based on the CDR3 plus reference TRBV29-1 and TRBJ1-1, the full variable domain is SAVISQKPSRDICQRGTSLTIQCQVDSQVTMMFWYRQQPGQSLTLIATANQGSEATYESGFVIDKFPISRPNLTFSTLTVSNMSPEDSSIYLCSVEKRRNTEAFFGQGTRLTVV.

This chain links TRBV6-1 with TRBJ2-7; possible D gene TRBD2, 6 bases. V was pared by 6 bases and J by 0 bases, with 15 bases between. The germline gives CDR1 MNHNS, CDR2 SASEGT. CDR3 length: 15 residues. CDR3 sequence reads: CASSRGIFDSYEQYF. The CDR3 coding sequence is TGTGCCAGCAGCCGCGGGATCTTCGACTCCTACGAGCAGTACTTC.

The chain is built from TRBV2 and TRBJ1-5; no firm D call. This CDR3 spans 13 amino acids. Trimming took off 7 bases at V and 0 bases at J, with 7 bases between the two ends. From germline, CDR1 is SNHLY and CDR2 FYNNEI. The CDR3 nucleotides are TGTGCCAGCAAACCAAATAGCAATCAGCCCCAGCATTTT. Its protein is CASKPNSNQPQHF.

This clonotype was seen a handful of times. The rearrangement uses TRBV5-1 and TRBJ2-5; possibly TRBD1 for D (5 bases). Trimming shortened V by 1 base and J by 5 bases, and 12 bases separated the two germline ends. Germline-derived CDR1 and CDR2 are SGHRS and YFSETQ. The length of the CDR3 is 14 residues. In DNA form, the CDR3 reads TGCGCCAGCAGCTTGTACGGCAGGGTGGAGACCCAGTACTTC. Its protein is CASSLYGRVETQYF.

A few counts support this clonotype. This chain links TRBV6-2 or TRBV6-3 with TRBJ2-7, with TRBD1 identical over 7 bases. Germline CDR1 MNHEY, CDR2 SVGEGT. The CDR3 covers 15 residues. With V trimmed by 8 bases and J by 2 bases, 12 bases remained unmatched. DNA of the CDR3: TGTGCCAGCGGCCCCGCAGGGGGTATGACCTACGAGCAGTACTTC. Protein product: CASGPAGGMTYEQYF.

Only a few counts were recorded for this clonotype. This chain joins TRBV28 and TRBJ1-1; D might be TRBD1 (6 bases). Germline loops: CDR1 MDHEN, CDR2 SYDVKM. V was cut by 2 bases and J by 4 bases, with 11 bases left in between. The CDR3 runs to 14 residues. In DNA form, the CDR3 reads TGTGCCAGCAGTTTACCGGGACACCTCACTGAAGCTTTCTTT. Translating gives CASSLPGHLTEAFF.

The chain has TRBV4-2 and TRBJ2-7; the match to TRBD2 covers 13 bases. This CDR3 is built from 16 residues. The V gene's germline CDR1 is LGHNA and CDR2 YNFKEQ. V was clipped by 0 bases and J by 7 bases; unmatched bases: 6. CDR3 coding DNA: TGTGCCAGCAGCCAAGATCTGGCACTAGCGGGAGGGGAGCAGTACTTC. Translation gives CASSQDLALAGGEQYF.